The clone carrying this T cell receptor (beta chain) was picked up a small number of times. The data originate from a study of blood T cell repertoires in COVID-19. The CDR3 spans 15 residues. Unmatched junction bases numbered 10, after V lost 6 bases and J lost 4 bases. Germline V gene lookup returns CDR1 MNHEY and CDR2 SVGEGT. The data were produced by immunoSEQ multiplex PCR, yet TCRdb's version contains in-frame clones alone and is incomplete. The sample lists approximately 350,000 clones; around four fifths were seen once. The gene calls are TRBV6-2 or TRBV6-3 and TRBJ2-7, with TRBD2 matching over 9 bases. Input material: PBMCs or T cells enriched from blood (not recorded which). The receptor's source is a woman between 50 and 59 years old who had recovered from COVID-19. The CDR3 reads CASSDVGLADYEQYF. DNA of the CDR3: TGTGCCAGCAGCGATGTGGGACTAGCTGATTACGAGCAGTACTTC.